This T cell receptor beta chain was retrieved from a study of blood T cell repertoires in COVID-19. V was clipped by 0 bases and J by 5 bases, with 10 bases between them. Germline V gene sequence: CDR1 SGHNT, CDR2 YYREEE (reference sequence). The CDR3 runs 14 residues. Data came from immunoSEQ multiplex PCR; TCRdb stores just in-frame clones and leaves some out. The sample shows 200,000 to 300,000 clones, approximately 85% of them seen only once. This clonotype originated in a human donor in a cohort sampled during active COVID-19. The J gene is TRBJ2-3, the V gene TRBV5-4, with D perhaps TRBD2 (5 bases). Material: peripheral blood. The CDR3 loop is CASSLVSGEDTQYF. The CDR3 DNA follows: TGTGCCAGCAGCTTGGTGTCCGGGGAAGATACGCAGTATTTT.